This is a list of T cell receptor beta chains from one sample in a study of T cell responses to AZD1222 COVID-19 vaccine. Assay: immunoSEQ multiplex PCR; the TCRdb copy retains only in-frame clones and omits some. In the table there are roughly 120,000 clones, roughly 89% of which are singletons. The sequencing here drew on peripheral blood, taken on day 0 of AZD1222 vaccination. The origin of the receptors is an adult in good health. CDR3s include the opening cysteine and the closing phenylalanine or tryptophan. A D gene is named only where the DNA matches it firmly. Clone size, where shown, is once, few, many, or a class for clones that have expanded.

TGCGCCAGCAGCCAAGTGGGGACTAGTCTGGGCACTGAAGCTTTCTTT	CASSQVGTSLGTEAFF	NA	NA	TRBJ1-1	TRBV4-1
TGTGCCAGCAGTGATCGTAGTCACGGTGGAGGTCAGCCCCAGCATTTT	CASSDRSHGGGQPQHF	NA	once	TRBJ1-5	TRBV2
TGCGCCAGCAGCCAACACGAAGTCTCCGATACGCAGTATTTT	CASSQHEVSDTQYF	NA	NA	TRBJ2-3	TRBV5-1
TGCGCCAGCGCGGGCCCCGGACTAGCGGGAGACCCGTACTTC	CASAGPGLAGDPYF	TRBD2	NA	TRBJ2-7	TRBV10-2
TGTGCCATCAGTGGGGACAGGGAAGGTGGAAACACCATATATTTT	CAISGDREGGNTIYF	TRBD1	NA	TRBJ1-3	TRBV10-3
TGTGCCAGCAGCTCGTCCCTAACAGGGCTCTATGGCTACACCTTC	CASSSSLTGLYGYTF	NA	once	TRBJ1-2	TRBV12-1
TGTGCCAGCAGTGAAGGGGGGGGCCGAGGAAACACCATATATTTT	CASSEGGGRGNTIYF	NA	NA	TRBJ1-3	TRBV6-1
TGCAGCGTTGCCGGACTAGCGGGAGGCACCGGGGAGCTGTTTTTT	CSVAGLAGGTGELFF	TRBD2	few	TRBJ2-2	TRBV29-1
TGTGCCAGCAGTTACTCTTCGGGAAACACAGATACGCAGTATTTT	CASSYSSGNTDTQYF	NA	NA	TRBJ2-3	TRBV6-5
TGCGCCAGCAGCCTAGGGCCTCTGGGGAATCAGCCCCAGCATTTT	CASSLGPLGNQPQHF	NA	NA	TRBJ1-5	TRBV5-1
TGTGCCAGCAGCCGCGGGACAGCACGAAACACTGAAGCTTTCTTT	CASSRGTARNTEAFF	TRBD1	NA	TRBJ1-1	TRBV3-1/TRBV3-2
TGTGCCAGCTCCCCCACACCTAACTATGGCTACACCTTC	CASSPTPNYGYTF	NA	few	TRBJ1-2	TRBV18
TGTGCCAGCTCACCAACCGACACTTCAGCGGGGCAGCCCCAGCATTTT	CASSPTDTSAGQPQHF	NA	few	TRBJ1-5	TRBV18
TGTGCCAGTAGTATATCGTTCGGGACAGCCTATGGCTACACCTTC	CASSISFGTAYGYTF	TRBD1	NA	TRBJ1-2	TRBV19
TGTGCCAGCAAGGGAGGGGGGGGCCCGAGCGGGGAGCTGTTTTTT	CASKGGGGPSGELFF	NA	NA	TRBJ2-2	TRBV27
TGTGCCGGATCATATAGCGGGGCCTCCTACAATGAGCAGTTCTTC	CAGSYSGASYNEQFF	TRBD2	NA	TRBJ2-1	TRBV19
TGTGCCAGCAGCCCAACCGACTGGACAGGGAGGCAAGAGACCCAGTACTTC	CASSPTDWTGRQETQYF	TRBD1	NA	TRBJ2-5	TRBV28
TGCAGCGCCCGAACTCTAGCGGGAGGTGGGTACGAGCAGTACTTC	CSARTLAGGGYEQYF	TRBD2	NA	TRBJ2-7	TRBV29-1
TGCGCCAGCAGCCGGGGACAGGGGGTGTATGGCACTGAAGCTTTCTTT	CASSRGQGVYGTEAFF	TRBD1	NA	TRBJ1-1	TRBV5-1
TGTGCCAGTAGTTCGCCGGGGTACACCGGGGAGCTGTTTTTT	CASSSPGYTGELFF	NA	NA	TRBJ2-2	TRBV19
TGTGCCAGCAGCTTCCCACTAGCGGGGGGCAACACAGATACGCAGTATTTT	CASSFPLAGGNTDTQYF	TRBD2	NA	TRBJ2-3	TRBV7-2
TGTGCCAGCAGCCGGGACAGGGGCGAGGACACCATATATTTT	CASSRDRGEDTIYF	TRBD1	NA	TRBJ1-3	TRBV6-6
TGCGCCAGCAGCATAGACAATGAGCAGTTCTTC	CASSIDNEQFF	NA	NA	TRBJ2-1	TRBV5-1